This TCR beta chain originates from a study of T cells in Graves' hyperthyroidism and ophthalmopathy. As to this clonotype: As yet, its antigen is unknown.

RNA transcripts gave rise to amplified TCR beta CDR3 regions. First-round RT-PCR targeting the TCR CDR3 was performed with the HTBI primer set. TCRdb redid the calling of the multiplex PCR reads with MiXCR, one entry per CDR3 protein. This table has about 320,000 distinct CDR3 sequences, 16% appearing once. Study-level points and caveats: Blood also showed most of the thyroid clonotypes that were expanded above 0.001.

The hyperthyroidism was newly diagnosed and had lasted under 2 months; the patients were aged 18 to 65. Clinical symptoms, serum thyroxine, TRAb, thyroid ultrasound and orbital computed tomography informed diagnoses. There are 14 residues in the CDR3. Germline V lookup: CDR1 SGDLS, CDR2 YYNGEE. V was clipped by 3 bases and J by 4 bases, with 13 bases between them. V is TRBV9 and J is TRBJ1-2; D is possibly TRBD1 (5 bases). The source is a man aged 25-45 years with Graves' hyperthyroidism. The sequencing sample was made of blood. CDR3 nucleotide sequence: TGTGCCAGCAGCGCCCAAAGGGGTCTCTATGGCTACACCTTC. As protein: CASSAQRGLYGYTF.